The clone carrying this T cell receptor (beta chain) is categorized as medium-sized. TCRdb reprocessed the 5' RACE reads via MiXCR and lists one record per CDR3 protein. The profile shows several thousand distinct CDR3 sequences, under 35% of them singletons. Sequences were obtained from memory CD4+ T cells sorted from a lymph node. Subset: memory CD4+ T cells, CD4+CD45RO+CD25-. The sequence was obtained from a female donor with breast cancer.

CDR3 in DNA: TGTGCCAGCAGCTTAGCACACGTTTGGAAGACCCAGTACTTC. Encoded protein: CASSLAHVWKTQYF. The chain uses TRBV7-2 and TRBJ2-5; D remains ambiguous. The CDR3 has 14 amino acids. Trimming pared 0 bases from V and 6 bases from J, leaving 11 bases between. Per the germline V gene, CDR1 is SGHTA and CDR2 is FQGNSA. Variable domain in full (rest from reference TRBV7-2 and TRBJ2-5): GAGVSQSPSNKVTEKGKDVELRCDPISGHTALYWYRQSLGQGLEFLIYFQGNSAPDKSGLPSDRFSAERTGGSVSTLTIQRTQQEDSAVYLCASSLAHVWKTQYFGPGTRLLVL.